This T cell receptor beta chain was documented in a study of T cell responses to AZD1222 COVID-19 vaccine. Findings of the study overall: It was only after the peak T cell response that any repertoires were sampled. Vaccine-related CD4 TCRs covered spike, predominating at 160-218 and 743-854.

Germline CDR1 reads GTSNPN; CDR2 reads SVGIG (reference sequence). The CDR3 has 15 residues. V was clipped by 3 bases and J by 4 bases, with 15 bases between them. With respect to this clone: Its antigen is unknown.

Libraries were prepared by immunoSEQ multiplex PCR; TCRdb keeps only in-frame clonotypes and omits some of them. The data show over 120,000 clones, roughly 92% seen once. The chain combines TRBV30 with TRBJ2-2; perhaps TRBD2 as D (5 bases). Sequencing was performed on peripheral blood, taken on day 0 of AZD1222 vaccination. This sequence originates from an adult in good health. Written as DNA, the CDR3 is TGTGCCTGGAGCTTGCCCGGGGTAGGCACCGGGGAGCTGTTTTTT. It yields the protein CAWSLPGVGTGELFF.